This T cell receptor beta chain was sequenced in a study of regulatory T cells in long-lasting Graves disease. There are a few counts of this clonotype. Its specificity is not known. Time point denoted: persistent/refractory GD, antithyroid drugs over 5 years with positive TRAb. After RNA was extracted from PBMCs, the TCR library was made from it. Study outcomes and limitations: Repertoires from persistent disease leaned toward TRBV28, TRBJ1-2 and TRBJ2-5. Lower TCR diversity was seen in persistent Graves' patients than in newly diagnosed ones. In persistent patients, shared public clonotypes (under 3,000) outnumbered those in new patients (about 1,000).

Both iRepertoire HTBI primers and Arm-PCR of CDR3 regions were used to build the TCR beta libraries. TCRdb redid the calling of the multiplex PCR reads with MiXCR, one entry per CDR3 protein. The data hold roughly 400,000 distinct CDR3 sequences, with more than 20% observed a single time. V shed 7 bases and J 0 bases; nucleotides not matched to a gene: 5. This CDR3 region has 14 residues. Germline CDR1 and CDR2: MGHDK and SYGVNS. The receptor comes from a female donor with Graves disease. The chain combines TRBV25-1 with TRBJ2-7, with 8 positions matching TRBD1. This specimen consisted of peripheral blood mononuclear cells (PBMCs), obtained when the disease was refractory, from a patient treated with antithyroid drugs. The CDR3 sequence: CASIRDRCSYEQYF. The CDR3 region has the DNA TGTGCCAGCATTAGGGACAGGTGCTCCTACGAGCAGTACTTC.